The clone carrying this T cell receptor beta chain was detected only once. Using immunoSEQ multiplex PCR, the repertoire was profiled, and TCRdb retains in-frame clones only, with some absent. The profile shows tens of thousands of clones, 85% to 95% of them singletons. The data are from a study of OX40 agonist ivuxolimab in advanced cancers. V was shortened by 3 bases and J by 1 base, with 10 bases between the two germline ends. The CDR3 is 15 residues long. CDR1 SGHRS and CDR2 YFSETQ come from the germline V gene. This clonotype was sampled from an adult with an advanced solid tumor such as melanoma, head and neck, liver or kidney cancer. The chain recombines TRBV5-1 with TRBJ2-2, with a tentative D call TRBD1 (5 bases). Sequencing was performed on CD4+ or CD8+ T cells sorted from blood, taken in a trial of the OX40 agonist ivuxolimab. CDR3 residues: CASSSRVGNTGELFF. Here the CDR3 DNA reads TGCGCCAGCAGCTCCAGGGTTGGGAACACCGGGGAGCTGTTTTTT.